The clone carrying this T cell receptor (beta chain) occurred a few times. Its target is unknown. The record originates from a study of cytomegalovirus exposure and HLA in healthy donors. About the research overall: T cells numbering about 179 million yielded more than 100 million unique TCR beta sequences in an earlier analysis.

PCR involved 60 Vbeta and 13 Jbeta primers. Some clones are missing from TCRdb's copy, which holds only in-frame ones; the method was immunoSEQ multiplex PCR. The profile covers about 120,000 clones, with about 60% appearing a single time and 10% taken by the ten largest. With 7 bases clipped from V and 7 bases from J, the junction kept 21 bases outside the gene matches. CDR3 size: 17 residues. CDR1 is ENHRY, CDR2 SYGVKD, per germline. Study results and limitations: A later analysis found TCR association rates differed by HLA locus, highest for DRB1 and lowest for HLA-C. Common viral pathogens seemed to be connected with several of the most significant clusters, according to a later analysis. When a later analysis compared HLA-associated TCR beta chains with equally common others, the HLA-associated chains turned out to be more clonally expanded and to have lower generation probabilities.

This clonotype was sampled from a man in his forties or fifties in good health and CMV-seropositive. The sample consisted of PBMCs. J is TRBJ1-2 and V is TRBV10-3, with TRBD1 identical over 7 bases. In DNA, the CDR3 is TGTGCCATCAAAAGGGACACGATAGGGGGCAGAATGCCTGGCTACACCTTC. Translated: CAIKRDTIGGRMPGYTF.